A selection of T cell receptor beta chains follows, all from one sample in a study of blood T cell repertoires in COVID-19. This table comes from immunoSEQ multiplex PCR, and its TCRdb copy is limited to in-frame clones, with some not included. The sample shows 150,000 or so clones, approximately 86% of them seen only once. The sequencing input was peripheral blood. Source of these receptors: a man between 60 and 75 years old with acute or convalescent COVID-19. Both conserved end residues are part of each CDR3. The D gene is left open where the match is weak. Expanded clones are given a class, and other clones once, few, many or no size at all.

16	TRBD2	TRBJ2-7	TRBV5-1	once	CASSFLAGTSGNEQYF	TGCGCCAGCAGCTTTTTGGCTGGGACTAGCGGGAACGAGCAGTACTTC
15	.	TRBJ1-5	TRBV19	.	CASSMGGTLNQPQHF	TGTGCCAGTAGTATGGGCGGGACCCTTAATCAGCCCCAGCATTTT
14	TRBD1	TRBJ2-7	TRBV3-1/TRBV3-2	.	CASSPAGGPYEQYF	TGTGCCAGCAGCCCCGCAGGGGGCCCCTACGAGCAGTACTTC
12	.	TRBJ1-5	TRBV19	.	CASSIRRQPQHF	TGTGCCAGTAGTATTAGGAGGCAGCCCCAGCATTTT
16	TRBD2	TRBJ2-1	TRBV5-8	.	CASSLGMAGLYNEQFF	TGTGCCAGCAGCTTGGGCATGGCGGGACTATACAATGAGCAGTTCTTC
17	TRBD2	TRBJ2-6	TRBV29-1	.	CSVEETSGSSGANVLTF	TGCAGCGTTGAAGAGACTAGCGGGAGCTCTGGGGCCAACGTCCTGACTTTC
17	TRBD2	TRBJ2-1	TRBV29-1	.	CSVVNPTSPLSYNEQFF	TGCAGCGTTGTTAATCCGACTAGCCCCCTCTCCTACAATGAGCAGTTCTTC
14	.	TRBJ1-2	TRBV7-3	.	CASSLTAGAYGYTF	TGTGCCAGCAGCTTAACGGCAGGGGCCTATGGCTACACCTTC
15	.	TRBJ1-1	TRBV6-5	.	CASTRWGHLNTEAFF	TGTGCCAGCACCAGATGGGGACATTTGAACACTGAAGCTTTCTTT
14	TRBD1	TRBJ2-7	TRBV16	.	CASSQGDSRDEQYF	TGTGCCAGCAGCCAGGGGGACAGTAGAGACGAGCAGTACTTC
14	TRBD1	TRBJ2-2	TRBV6-6	.	CASRGTGATGELFF	TGTGCCAGCAGAGGGACAGGGGCCACCGGGGAGCTGTTTTTT
14	.	TRBJ2-5	TRBV11-2	.	CASSSPRDGATQYF	TGTGCCAGCAGCTCCCCCAGGGATGGGGCGACCCAGTACTTC
15	TRBD1	TRBJ1-1	TRBV11-2	.	CASSFERTGGTEAFF	TGTGCCAGCAGCTTCGAGAGGACAGGGGGCACTGAAGCTTTCTTT
13	.	TRBJ1-1	TRBV29-1	.	CSTTRAANTEAFF	TGCAGCACTACCAGGGCGGCGAACACTGAAGCTTTCTTT
13	TRBD1	TRBJ2-7	TRBV11-2	.	CASSLAGQGRQYF	TGTGCCAGCAGCTTAGCGGGACAGGGTAGGCAGTACTTC
18	.	TRBJ2-3	TRBV6-2/TRBV6-3	.	CASSYPGDLIKGTDTQYF	TGTGCCAGCAGTTACCCGGGGGACTTAATTAAAGGTACAGATACGCAGTATTTT
13	.	TRBJ2-5	TRBV25-1	.	CASSGAYQETQYF	TGTGCCAGCAGCGGTGCTTACCAAGAGACCCAGTACTTC
14	TRBD1	TRBJ1-5	TRBV19	.	CASAGQGAYQPQHF	TGTGCCAGTGCGGGACAGGGTGCTTATCAGCCCCAGCATTTT
12	TRBD2	TRBJ2-7	TRBV28	.	CASSFSQRESYF	TGTGCCAGCAGTTTCTCCCAGCGGGAGTCGTACTTC
18	TRBD1	TRBJ1-1	TRBV27	.	CASSLMWRDRGPGTEAFF	TGTGCCAGCAGTTTAATGTGGCGGGACAGGGGGCCGGGCACTGAAGCTTTCTTT
14	.	TRBJ1-1	TRBV29-1	few	CSVHNGGAYTEAFF	TGCAGCGTCCACAACGGGGGGGCTTACACTGAAGCTTTCTTT
15	.	TRBJ1-3	TRBV19	few	CASSYLLSAGNTIYF	TGTGCCAGTAGTTACCTACTATCGGCTGGAAACACCATATATTTT
12	.	TRBJ1-6	TRBV30	.	CAWSWGDSPLHF	TGTGCCTGGAGTTGGGGCGACTCACCCCTCCACTTT
13	TRBD2	TRBJ2-7	TRBV10-1	few	CASSPGLAVEQYF	TGCGCCAGCAGCCCGGGACTAGCGGTCGAGCAGTACTTC
15	.	TRBJ2-7	TRBV12-2	.	CASRLVGTGSDEQYF	.
14	TRBD2	TRBJ2-2	TRBV6-5	.	CASRKRDRAGELFF	TGTGCCAGCAGAAAGCGGGATCGGGCCGGGGAGCTGTTTTTT
15	.	TRBJ2-2	TRBV18	.	CASSPVQANTGELFF	TGTGCCAGCTCACCAGTACAGGCGAACACCGGGGAGCTGTTTTTT
17	TRBD2	TRBJ2-3	TRBV7-8	.	CASSPGAGTRLTDTQYF	TGTGCCAGCAGCCCCGGAGCCGGGACTAGACTCACAGATACGCAGTATTTT
14	.	TRBJ1-1	TRBV5-6	.	CASSLGHLNTEAFF	TGTGCCAGCAGCTTAGGACACCTCAACACTGAAGCTTTCTTT